The 10 T cell receptor beta chains listed next were all sequenced from one sample in a study of T cell responses to AZD1222 COVID-19 vaccine. The method was immunoSEQ multiplex PCR; TCRdb's version includes in-frame clones alone and lacks a portion of them. The sample includes about 170,000 clones, more than 85% of them seen just once. The material sequenced was peripheral blood, taken on day 0 of AZD1222 vaccination. These receptors originate from an adult in good health.

The chain is built from TRBV27 and TRBJ2-2; D not resolved. V lost 1 base, J lost 2 bases, and 5 bases lay in between. This CDR3 comprises 14 residues. Germline CDR1 and CDR2: MNHEY and SMNVEV (reference sequence). CDR3 amino acids: CASSLLGNTGELFF. The DNA for the CDR3 is TGTGCCAGCAGTTTATTAGGCAACACCGGGGAGCTGTTTTTT.

The V call is TRBV5-5, the J call TRBJ2-7; 7 nucleotides agree with TRBD1. Per the germline V gene, CDR1 is SGHKS and CDR2 is YYEKEE (reference sequence). V dropped 1 base and J dropped 6; count of bases not matched to a gene: 7. The CDR3 extends over 14 amino acids. This CDR3 is CASSLLGTVPEQYF. DNA of the CDR3: TGTGCCAGCAGCTTGCTCGGGACAGTGCCCGAGCAGTACTTC.

This sequence joins TRBV6-2 or TRBV6-3 and TRBJ2-1, with a weak D call TRBD2 (7 bases). Trimming removed 2 bases at V and 7 bases at J, with 18 bases between. Germline V gene data show CDR1 as MNHEY and CDR2 as SVGEGT. This CDR3 has 16 residues. The CDR3: CASSYRGGEEGNEQFF. CDR3 sequence (DNA): TGTGCCAGCAGTTACAGGGGGGGGGAAGAAGGGAATGAGCAGTTCTTC.

This rearrangement joins TRBV4-1 to TRBJ1-6; 10 nucleotides align to TRBD1. The length of the CDR3 is 16 residues. The germline CDR1 and CDR2 sequences are MGHRA and YSYEKL. V lost 0 bases to trimming and J lost 7 bases; unmatched junction nucleotides: 3. CDR3 in DNA: TGCGCCAGCAGCCAAGATCAGACAGGGGGCAATTCACCCCTCCACTTT. Amino acids: CASSQDQTGGNSPLHF.

The V and J genes are TRBV15 and TRBJ2-7, with TRBD1 matching 10 bases. There are 17 residues in the CDR3. J was trimmed by 6 bases and V by 0 bases; bases with no gene match: 11. Germline CDR1 reads LNHNV; CDR2 reads YYDKDF (reference sequence). The CDR3 spells CATSRDRAGTGEFEQYF. CDR3 sequence (DNA): TGTGCCACCAGCAGAGATAGGGCCGGGACAGGGGAATTCGAGCAGTACTTC.

The V and J genes are TRBV11-2 and TRBJ1-2; D remains ambiguous. The V gene's germline CDR1 is SGHAT and CDR2 FQNNGV. The CDR3 spans 13 residues. With 5 bases removed from V and 2 bases from J, the gap between germline ends came to 9 bases. The CDR3 is CASSRSPNYGYTF. CDR3 nucleotide sequence: TGTGCCAGCAGCCGATCACCGAACTATGGCTACACCTTC.

V is TRBV10-1 and J is TRBJ1-2; D remains unclear. Between the trimmed V and J ends, which lost 6 bases and 2 bases, there was a span of 10 bases. The CDR3 spans 13 residues. Germline loops: CDR1 WNHNN, CDR2 SYGVQD (reference sequence). In nucleotides, the CDR3 is TGCGCCAGCAGCTATGGGCGAAACTATGGCTACACCTTC. Translated: CASSYGRNYGYTF.

This sequence joins TRBV12-3 or TRBV12-4 and TRBJ1-5; no clear D gene. Trimming took 2 bases from V and 6 from J, leaving 5 bases between them. This CDR3 spans 12 amino acids. As DNA, the CDR3 is TGTGCCAGCAGTTTATGGGGTCAGCCCCAGCATTTT. This encodes CASSLWGQPQHF.

The chain recombines TRBV5-1 with TRBJ2-2; possible D gene TRBD1, 5 bases. CDR3 length equals 15 residues. CDR1 is SGHRS, CDR2 YFSETQ, per germline. The V end was cut by 0 bases, the J end by 3 bases, with 9 bases between. The CDR3 loop is CASSLEGIDTGELFF. The CDR3 DNA reads as TGCGCCAGCAGCTTGGAGGGGATCGACACCGGGGAGCTGTTTTTT. The variable domain in full, completed from reference TRBV5-1 and TRBJ2-2, reads KAGVTQTPRYLIKTRGQQVTLSCSPISGHRSVSWYQQTPGQGLQFLFEYFSETQRNKGNFPGRFSGRQFSNSRSEMNVSTLELGDSALYLCASSLEGIDTGELFFGEGSRLTVL.

The V and J genes are TRBV6-4 and TRBJ2-6, with D possibly being TRBD2 (5 bases). The germline CDR1 and CDR2 sequences are MRHNA and SNTAGT. The CDR3 length is 16 residues. V was shortened by 0 bases and J by 0 bases, with 6 bases between the two germline ends. This CDR3 is CASSDSGVSGANVLTF. Written as DNA, the CDR3 is TGTGCCAGCAGTGACTCCGGGGTCTCTGGGGCCAACGTCCTGACTTTC.